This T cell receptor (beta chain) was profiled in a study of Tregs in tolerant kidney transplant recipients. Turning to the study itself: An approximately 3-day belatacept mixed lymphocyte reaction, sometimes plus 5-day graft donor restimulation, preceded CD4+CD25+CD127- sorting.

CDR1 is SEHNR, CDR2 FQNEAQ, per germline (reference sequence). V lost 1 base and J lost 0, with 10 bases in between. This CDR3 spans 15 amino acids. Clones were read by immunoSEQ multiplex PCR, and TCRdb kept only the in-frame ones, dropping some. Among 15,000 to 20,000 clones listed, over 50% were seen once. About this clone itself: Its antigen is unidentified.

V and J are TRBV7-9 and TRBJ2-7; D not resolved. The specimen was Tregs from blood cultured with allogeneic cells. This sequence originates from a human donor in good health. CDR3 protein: CASSLGPDPSYEQYF. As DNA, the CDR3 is TGTGCCAGCAGCTTAGGCCCGGACCCCTCCTACGAGCAGTACTTC.